This TCR beta chain was retrieved from a study of T cells in Graves' hyperthyroidism and ophthalmopathy. Study findings and constraints: A 13 V-J signature model discriminated ophthalmopathy versus stable hyperthyroidism.

This clonotype was picked up many times. Antigen: not known. Amplification of TCR beta CDR3 regions used RNA as the template. The TCR CDR3 first-round RT-PCR relied on the HTBI primer set. MiXCR was run by TCRdb on the multiplex PCR reads, yielding one entry per CDR3 protein. Here the sample spans a few hundred thousand distinct CDR3 sequences, roughly 14% being singletons. The sequenced sample consisted of blood. The origin of this receptor is a man aged 25 to 40 with Graves' hyperthyroidism that later progressed to Graves' ophthalmopathy.

CDR3 amino acids: CASSHLQGLDYGYTF. The CDR3 nucleotides read TGTGCCAGCAGCCACCTACAGGGATTGGACTATGGCTACACCTTC. This chain uses TRBV3-1 with TRBJ1-2; a weak D match, TRBD1 (6 bases). The V and J ends lost 3 bases and 3 bases respectively, with 14 bases between them. The CDR3 covers 15 residues. Per the germline V gene, CDR1 is LGHDT and CDR2 is YNNKEL (reference sequence). Supplemented by reference TRBV3-1 and TRBJ1-2, the full variable domain reads DTAVSQTPKYLVTQMGNDKSIKCEQNLGHDTMYWYKQDSKKFLKIMFSYNNKELIINETVPNRFSPKSPDKAHLNLHINSLELGDSAVYFCASSHLQGLDYGYTFGSGTRLTVV.